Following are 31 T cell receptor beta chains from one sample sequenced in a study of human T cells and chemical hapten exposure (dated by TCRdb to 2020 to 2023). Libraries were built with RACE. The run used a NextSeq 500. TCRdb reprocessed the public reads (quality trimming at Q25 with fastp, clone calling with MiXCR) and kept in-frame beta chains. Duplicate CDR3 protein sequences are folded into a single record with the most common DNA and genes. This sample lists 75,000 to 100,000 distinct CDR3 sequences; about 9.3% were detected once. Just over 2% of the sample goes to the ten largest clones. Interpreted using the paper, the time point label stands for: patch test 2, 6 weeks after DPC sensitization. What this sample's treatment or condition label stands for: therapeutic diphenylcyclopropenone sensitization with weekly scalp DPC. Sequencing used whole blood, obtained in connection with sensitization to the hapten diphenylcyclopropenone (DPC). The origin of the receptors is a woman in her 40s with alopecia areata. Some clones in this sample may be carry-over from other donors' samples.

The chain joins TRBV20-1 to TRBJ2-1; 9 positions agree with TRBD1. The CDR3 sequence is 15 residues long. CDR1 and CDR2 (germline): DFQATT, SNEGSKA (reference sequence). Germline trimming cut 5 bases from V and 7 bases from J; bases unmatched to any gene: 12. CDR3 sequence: CSALQDRGFLNEQFF. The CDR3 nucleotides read TGCAGTGCTTTACAGGACAGGGGTTTTTTGAATGAGCAGTTCTTC.

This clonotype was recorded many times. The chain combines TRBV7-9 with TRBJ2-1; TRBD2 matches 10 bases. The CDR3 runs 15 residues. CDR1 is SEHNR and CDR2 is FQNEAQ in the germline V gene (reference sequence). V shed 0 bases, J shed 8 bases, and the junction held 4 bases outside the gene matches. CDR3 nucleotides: TGTGCCAGCAGCTTAGCGGCTAGCGGGAGCCATGAGCAGTTCTTC. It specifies CASSLAASGSHEQFF.

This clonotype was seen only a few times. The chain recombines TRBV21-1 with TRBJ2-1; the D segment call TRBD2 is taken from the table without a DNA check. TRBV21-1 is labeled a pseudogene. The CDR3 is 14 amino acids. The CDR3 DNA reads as TGTGCCAGCAGCAAAGAAGCGGCTAATGGTGAGCAGTTCTTC. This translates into CASSKEAANGEQFF.

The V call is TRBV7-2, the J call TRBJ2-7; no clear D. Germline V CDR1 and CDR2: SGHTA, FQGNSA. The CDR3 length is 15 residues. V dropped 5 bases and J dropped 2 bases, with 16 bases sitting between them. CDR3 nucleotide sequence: TGTGCCAGCAGCCCCGGTCCCGAGTCTACCTACGAGCAGTACTTC. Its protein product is CASSPGPESTYEQYF.

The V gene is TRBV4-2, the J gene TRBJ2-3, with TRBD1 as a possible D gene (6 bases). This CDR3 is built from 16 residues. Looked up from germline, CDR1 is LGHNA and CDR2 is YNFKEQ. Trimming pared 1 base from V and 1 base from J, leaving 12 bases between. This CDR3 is CASSQGAGVGTDTQYF. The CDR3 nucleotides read TGTGCCAGCAGCCAAGGGGCAGGGGTGGGCACAGATACGCAGTATTTT.

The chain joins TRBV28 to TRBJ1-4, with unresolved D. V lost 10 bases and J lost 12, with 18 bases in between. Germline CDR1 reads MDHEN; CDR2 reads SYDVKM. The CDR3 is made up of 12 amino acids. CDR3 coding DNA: TGTGCCACCAGCCTCCGAGTCAGGCAACTGTTTTTT. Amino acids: CATSLRVRQLFF. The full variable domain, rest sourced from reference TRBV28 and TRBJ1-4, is DVKVTQSSRYLVKRTGEKVFLECVQDMDHENMFWYRQDPGLGLRLIYFSYDVKMKEKGDIPEGYSVSREKKERFSLILESASTNQTSMYLCATSLRVRQLFFGSGTQLSVL.

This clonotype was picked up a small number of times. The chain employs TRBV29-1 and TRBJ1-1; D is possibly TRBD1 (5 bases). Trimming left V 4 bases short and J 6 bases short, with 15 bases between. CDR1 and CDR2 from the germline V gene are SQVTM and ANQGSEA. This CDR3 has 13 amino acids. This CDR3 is CSVAGRGLAEAFF. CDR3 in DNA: TGCAGCGTTGCGGGGAGGGGATTAGCTGAAGCTTTCTTT. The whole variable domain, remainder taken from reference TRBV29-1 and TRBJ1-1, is SAVISQKPSRDICQRGTSLTIQCQVDSQVTMMFWYRQQPGQSLTLIATANQGSEATYESGFVIDKFPISRPNLTFSTLTVSNMSPEDSSIYLCSVAGRGLAEAFFGQGTRLTVV.

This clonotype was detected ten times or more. In nucleotides, the CDR3 is TGTGCCATCAGTGAGTCAGCGGGGGAAGGCACTGAAGCTTTCTTT. This codes for CAISESAGEGTEAFF. This chain connects TRBV10-3 to TRBJ1-1; tentative D call: TRBD1 (5 bases). Germline CDR1 reads ENHRY; CDR2 reads SYGVKD. Trimming left V 0 bases short and J 4 bases short, with 12 bases between. The CDR3 runs to 15 residues.

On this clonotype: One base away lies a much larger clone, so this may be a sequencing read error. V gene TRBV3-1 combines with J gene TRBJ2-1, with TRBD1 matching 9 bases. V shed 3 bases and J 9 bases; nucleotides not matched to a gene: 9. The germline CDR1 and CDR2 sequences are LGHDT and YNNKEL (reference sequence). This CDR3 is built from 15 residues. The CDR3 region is CASSQAGQGPSEQFF. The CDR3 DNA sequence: TGTGCCAGCAGCCAGGCGGGACAGGGTCCAAGTGAGCAGTTCTTC.

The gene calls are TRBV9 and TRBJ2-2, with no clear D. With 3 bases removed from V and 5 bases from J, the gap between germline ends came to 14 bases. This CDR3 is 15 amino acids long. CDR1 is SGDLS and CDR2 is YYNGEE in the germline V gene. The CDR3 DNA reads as TGTGCCAGCAGCGCGGCCTTTTGGCGGACCGGGGAGCTGTTTTTT. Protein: CASSAAFWRTGELFF.

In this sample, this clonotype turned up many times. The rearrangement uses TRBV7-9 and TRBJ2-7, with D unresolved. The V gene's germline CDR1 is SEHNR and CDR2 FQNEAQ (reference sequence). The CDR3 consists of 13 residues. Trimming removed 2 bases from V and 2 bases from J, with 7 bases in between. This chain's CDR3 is CASSLKRTYEQYF. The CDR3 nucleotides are TGTGCCAGCAGCTTAAAGAGAACCTACGAGCAGTACTTC.

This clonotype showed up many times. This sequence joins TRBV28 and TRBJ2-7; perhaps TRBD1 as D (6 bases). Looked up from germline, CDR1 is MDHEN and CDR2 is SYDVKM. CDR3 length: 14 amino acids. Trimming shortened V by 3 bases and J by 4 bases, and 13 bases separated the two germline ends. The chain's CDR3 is CASSFRTEPYEQYF. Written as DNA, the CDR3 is TGTGCCAGCAGTTTTAGGACAGAACCATACGAGCAGTACTTC.

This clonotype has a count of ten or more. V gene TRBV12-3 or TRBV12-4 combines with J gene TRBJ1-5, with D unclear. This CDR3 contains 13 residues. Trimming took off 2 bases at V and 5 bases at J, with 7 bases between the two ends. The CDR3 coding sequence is TGTGCCAGCAGTTTATCGGAATATCAGCCCCAGCATTTT. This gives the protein CASSLSEYQPQHF.

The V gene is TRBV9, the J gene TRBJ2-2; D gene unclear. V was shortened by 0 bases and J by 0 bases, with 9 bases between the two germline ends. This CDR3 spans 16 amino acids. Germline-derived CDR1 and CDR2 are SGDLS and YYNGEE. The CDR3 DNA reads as TGTGCCAGCAGCGTAGCGTGGCCAGCGAACACCGGGGAGCTGTTTTTT. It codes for CASSVAWPANTGELFF.

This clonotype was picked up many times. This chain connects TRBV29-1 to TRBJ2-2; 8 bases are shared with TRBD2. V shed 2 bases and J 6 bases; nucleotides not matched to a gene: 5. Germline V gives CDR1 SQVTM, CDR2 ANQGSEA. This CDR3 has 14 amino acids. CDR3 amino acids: CSVESSGMAGELFF. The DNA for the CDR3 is TGCAGCGTTGAAAGTAGCGGGATGGCCGGGGAGCTGTTTTTT.

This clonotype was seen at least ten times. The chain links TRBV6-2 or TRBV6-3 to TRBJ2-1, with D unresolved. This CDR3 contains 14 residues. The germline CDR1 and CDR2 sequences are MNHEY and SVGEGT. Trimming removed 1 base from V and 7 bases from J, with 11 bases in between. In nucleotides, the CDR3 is TGTGCCAGCAGTTACTATAACGGCGATAATGAGCAGTTCTTC. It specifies CASSYYNGDNEQFF.

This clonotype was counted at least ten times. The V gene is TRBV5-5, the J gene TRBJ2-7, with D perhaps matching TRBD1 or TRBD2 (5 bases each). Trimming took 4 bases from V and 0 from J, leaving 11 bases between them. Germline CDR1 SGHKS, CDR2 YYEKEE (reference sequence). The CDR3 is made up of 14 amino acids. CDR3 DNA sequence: TGTGCCAGCAGCCTCTGGGGGAGCTCCTACGAGCAGTACTTC. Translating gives CASSLWGSSYEQYF.

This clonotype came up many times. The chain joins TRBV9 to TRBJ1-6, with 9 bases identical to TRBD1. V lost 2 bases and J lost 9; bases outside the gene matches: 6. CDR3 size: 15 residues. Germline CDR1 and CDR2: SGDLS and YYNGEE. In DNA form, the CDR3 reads TGTGCCAGCAGCGTGGAAGGACAGGGGTTTTCACCCCTCCACTTT. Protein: CASSVEGQGFSPLHF. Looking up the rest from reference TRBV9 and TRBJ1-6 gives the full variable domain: DSGVTQTPKHLITATGQRVTLRCSPRSGDLSVYWYQQSLDQGLQFLIQYYNGEERAKGNILERFSAQQFPDLHSELNLSSLELGDSALYFCASSVEGQGFSPLHFGNGTRLTVT.

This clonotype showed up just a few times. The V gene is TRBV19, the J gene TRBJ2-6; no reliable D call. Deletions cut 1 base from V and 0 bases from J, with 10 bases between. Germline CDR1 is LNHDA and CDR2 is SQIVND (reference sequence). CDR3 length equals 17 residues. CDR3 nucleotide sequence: TGTGCCAGTAGTATAGGGGCCATCCGCTCTGGGGCCAACGTCCTGACTTTC. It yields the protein CASSIGAIRSGANVLTF. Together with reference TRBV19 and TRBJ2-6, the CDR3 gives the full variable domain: DGGITQSPKYLFRKEGQNVTLSCEQNLNHDAMYWYRQDPGQGLRLIYYSQIVNDFQKGDIAEGYSVSREKKESFPLTVTSAQKNPTAFYLCASSIGAIRSGANVLTFGAGSRLTVL.

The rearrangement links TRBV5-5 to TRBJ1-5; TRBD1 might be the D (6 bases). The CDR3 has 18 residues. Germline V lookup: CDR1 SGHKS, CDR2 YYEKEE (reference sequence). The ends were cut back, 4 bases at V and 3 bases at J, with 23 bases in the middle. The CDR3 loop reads CASSPARRQADPNQPQHF. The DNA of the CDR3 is TGTGCCAGCAGCCCAGCTCGGAGACAGGCAGATCCCAATCAGCCCCAGCATTTT.

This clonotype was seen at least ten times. For the CDR3, the DNA is TGTGCCAGCAGCGCCAGCCCCTGGGGGGGACACTTGAACACTGAAGCTTTCTTT. It translates to CASSASPWGGHLNTEAFF. J is TRBJ1-1 and V is TRBV9; the D gene is possibly TRBD1 (6 bases). Germline V gene lookup returns CDR1 SGDLS and CDR2 YYNGEE. Trimming removed 3 bases from V and 0 bases from J, with 21 bases in between. The CDR3 has 18 residues.

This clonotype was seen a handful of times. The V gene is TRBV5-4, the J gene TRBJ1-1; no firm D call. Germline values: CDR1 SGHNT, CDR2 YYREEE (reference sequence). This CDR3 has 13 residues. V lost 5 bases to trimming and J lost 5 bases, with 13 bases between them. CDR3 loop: CASRRGSGTEAFF. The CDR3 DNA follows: TGTGCCAGCAGAAGAGGTTCCGGGACTGAAGCTTTCTTT. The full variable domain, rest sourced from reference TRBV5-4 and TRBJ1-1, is ETGVTQSPTHLIKTRGQQVTLRCSSQSGHNTVSWYQQALGQGPQFIFQYYREEENGRGNFPPRFSGLQFPNYSSELNVNALELDDSALYLCASRRGSGTEAFFGQGTRLTVV.

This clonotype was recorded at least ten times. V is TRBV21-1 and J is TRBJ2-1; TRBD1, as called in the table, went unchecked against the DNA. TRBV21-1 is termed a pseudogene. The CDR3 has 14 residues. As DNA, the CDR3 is TGTGCCAGCAGCCGCCGGACAGGGGGCAATGAGCAGTTCTTC. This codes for CASSRRTGGNEQFF.

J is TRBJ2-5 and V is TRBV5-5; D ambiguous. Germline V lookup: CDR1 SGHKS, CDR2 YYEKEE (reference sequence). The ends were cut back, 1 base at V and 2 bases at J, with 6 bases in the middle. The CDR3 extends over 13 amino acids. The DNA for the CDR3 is TGTGCCAGCAGCTTGACTACGCAAGAGACCCAGTACTTC. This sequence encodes CASSLTTQETQYF.

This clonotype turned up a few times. CDR3: CASSPGVNQPQHF. In DNA form, the CDR3 reads TGTGCCAGCAGCCCGGGGGTAAATCAGCCCCAGCATTTT. The chain recombines TRBV6-5 with TRBJ1-5; perhaps TRBD1 as D (5 bases). V shed 6 bases and J shed 4 bases, with 10 bases lying between them. Germline values: CDR1 MNHEY, CDR2 SVGAGI. The CDR3 is 13 residues long.

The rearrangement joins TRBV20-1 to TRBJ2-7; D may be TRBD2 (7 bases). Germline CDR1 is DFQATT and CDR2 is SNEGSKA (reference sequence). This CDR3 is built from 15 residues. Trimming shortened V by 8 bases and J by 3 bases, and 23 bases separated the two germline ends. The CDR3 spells CSPEPIRGAVYEQYF. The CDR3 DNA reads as TGCAGTCCGGAACCTATTCGGGGGGCCGTCTACGAGCAGTACTTC.

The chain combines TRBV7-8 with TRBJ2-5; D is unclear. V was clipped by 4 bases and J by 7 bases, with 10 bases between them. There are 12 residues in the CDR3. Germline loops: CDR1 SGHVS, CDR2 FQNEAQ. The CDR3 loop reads CASSSPVRTQYF. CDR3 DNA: TGTGCCAGCAGCTCCCCCGTAAGGACCCAGTACTTC.

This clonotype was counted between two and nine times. The CDR3 loop is CSVLPDVSSGNTIYF. The CDR3 nucleotides read TGCAGCGTTCTCCCGGACGTATCCTCTGGAAACACCATATATTTT. This sequence joins TRBV29-1 and TRBJ1-3; D is undetermined. Germline CDR1 and CDR2: SQVTM and ANQGSEA. Trimming left V 5 bases short and J 0 bases short, with 14 bases between. The CDR3 loop spans 15 amino acids.

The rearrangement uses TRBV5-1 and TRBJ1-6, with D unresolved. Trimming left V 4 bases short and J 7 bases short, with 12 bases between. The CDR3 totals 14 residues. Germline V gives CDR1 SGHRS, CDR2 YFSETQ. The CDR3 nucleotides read TGCGCCAGCAGCCCCGGCGGACTCAATTCACCCCTCCACTTT. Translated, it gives CASSPGGLNSPLHF.

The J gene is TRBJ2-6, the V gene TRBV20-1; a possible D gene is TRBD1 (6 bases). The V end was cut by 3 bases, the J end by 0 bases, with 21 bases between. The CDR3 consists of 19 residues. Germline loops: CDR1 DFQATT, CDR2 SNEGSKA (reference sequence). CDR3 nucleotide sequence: TGCAGTGCTAGCGCGTCAACAGGGTCTTTCGGCTCTGGGGCCAACGTCCTGACTTTC. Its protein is CSASASTGSFGSGANVLTF.

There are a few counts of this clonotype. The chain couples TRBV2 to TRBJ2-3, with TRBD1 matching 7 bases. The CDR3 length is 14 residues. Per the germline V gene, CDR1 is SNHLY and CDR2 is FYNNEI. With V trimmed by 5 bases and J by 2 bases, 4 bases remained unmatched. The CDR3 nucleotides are TGTGCCAGCAGTCTACAGGGGCCCACAGATACGCAGTATTTT. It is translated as CASSLQGPTDTQYF.